This T cell receptor (beta chain) was documented in a study of blood T cell repertoires in COVID-19. As for the study in general: The United States, Italy and Spain provided the acute and convalescent COVID-19 samples. PBMCs, B-cell-depleted T cells, or T cells provided the cDNA or gDNA that made up the material.

How the authors handled the data: Counts of nucleated cells, estimated from reference gene primer amplification, were obtained. Libraries were prepared by immunoSEQ multiplex PCR; TCRdb keeps only in-frame clonotypes and omits some of them. V and J calls plus clone size are reproduced from that table; the DNA served to infer D and trimming. The sample has about 69,000 clones; 65% to 90% are singletons. This clonotype originated in a man at least 80 years old with acute or convalescent COVID-19. What was sequenced was peripheral blood.

In DNA form, the CDR3 reads TGTGCCAGCAGTCCTCGGACTGCAGCTAACTATGGCTACACCTTC. This gives the protein CASSPRTAANYGYTF. The V gene is TRBV6-5, the J gene TRBJ1-2; the D is unclear. The germline gives CDR1 MNHEY, CDR2 SVGAGI. Trimming removed 5 bases from V and 0 bases from J, with 13 bases in between. The CDR3 contains 15 residues.